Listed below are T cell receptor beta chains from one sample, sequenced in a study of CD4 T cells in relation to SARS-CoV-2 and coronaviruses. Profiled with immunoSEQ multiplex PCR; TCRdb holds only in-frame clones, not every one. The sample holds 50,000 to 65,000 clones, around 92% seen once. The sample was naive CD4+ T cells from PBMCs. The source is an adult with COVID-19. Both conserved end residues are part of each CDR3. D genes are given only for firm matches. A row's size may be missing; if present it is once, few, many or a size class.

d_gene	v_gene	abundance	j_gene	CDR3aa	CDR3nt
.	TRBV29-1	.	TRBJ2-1	CSVRHRSSYNEQFF	TGCAGCGTAAGACACCGTAGCTCCTACAATGAGCAGTTCTTC
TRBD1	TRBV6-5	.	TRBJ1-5	CASRDRGNQPQHF	TGTGCCAGCAGAGACAGGGGCAATCAGCCCCAGCATTTT
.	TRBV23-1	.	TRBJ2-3	CASSQSASRETDTQYF	TGCGCCAGCAGTCAATCGGCGTCACGGGAAACAGATACGCAGTATTTT
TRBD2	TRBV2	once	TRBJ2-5	CASTLMGRLASQETQYF	TGTGCCAGCACCCTCATGGGGAGACTAGCCTCTCAAGAGACCCAGTACTTC
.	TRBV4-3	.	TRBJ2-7	CASSQEQRGYEQYF	TGCGCCAGCAGCCAAGAGCAACGGGGGTACGAGCAGTACTTC
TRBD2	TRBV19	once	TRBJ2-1	CASSIEASGRAYNEQFF	TGTGCCAGTAGTATAGAGGCTAGCGGGAGAGCCTACAATGAGCAGTTCTTC
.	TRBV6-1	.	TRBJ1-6	CASSDRGASYNSPLHF	TGTGCCAGCAGTGATCGGGGGGCCTCCTATAATTCACCCCTCCACTTT
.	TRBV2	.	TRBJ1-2	CASRVREINAQANYGYTF	TGTGCCAGCAGAGTTAGGGAGATTAATGCTCAAGCTAACTATGGCTACACCTTC
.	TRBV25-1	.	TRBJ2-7	CASSGPMTGNREWQYF	TGTGCCAGCAGTGGCCCGATGACAGGTAACCGTGAATGGCAGTACTTC
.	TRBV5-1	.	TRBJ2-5	CASSLGAGVGETQYF	TGCGCCAGCAGCTTGGGGGCAGGGGTCGGAGAGACCCAGTACTTC
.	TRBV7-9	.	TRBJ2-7	CASSPRTVYEQYF	TGTGCCAGCAGCCCCCGAACAGTCTACGAGCAGTACTTC
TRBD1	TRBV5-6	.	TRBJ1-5	CASSSQGRFNQPQHF	TGTGCCAGCAGCTCACAGGGGAGGTTCAATCAGCCCCAGCATTTT
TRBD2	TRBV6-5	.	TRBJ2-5	CASSYVSGRARETQYF	TGTGCCAGCAGTTACGTGTCCGGGAGGGCCAGGGAGACCCAGTACTTC
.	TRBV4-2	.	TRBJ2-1	CASSQESLATGEQFF	TGTGCCAGCAGCCAAGAGTCATTGGCGACTGGGGAGCAGTTCTTC
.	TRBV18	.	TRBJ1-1	CASSQISMDTEAFF	TGTGCCAGCTCACAGATATCAATGGACACTGAAGCTTTCTTT
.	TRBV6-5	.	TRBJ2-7	CASSRGLGHEQYF	TGTGCCAGCAGTCGGGGACTCGGCCACGAGCAGTACTTC
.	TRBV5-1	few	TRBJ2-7	CASSIYHEQYF	TGCGCCAGCAGCATTTACCACGAGCAGTACTTC
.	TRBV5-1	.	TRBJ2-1	CASSSDGRYNEQFF	TGCGCCAGCAGCTCTGACGGCCGGTACAATGAGCAGTTCTTC
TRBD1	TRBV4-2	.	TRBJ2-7	CASGQDRGGEQYF	TGTGCCAGCGGCCAGGACAGGGGAGGCGAGCAGTACTTC
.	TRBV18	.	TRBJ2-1	CASSQMTGWGEQFF	TGTGCCAGCTCACAAATGACTGGGTGGGGTGAGCAGTTCTTC
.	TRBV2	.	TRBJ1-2	CASSGEGGDGYTF	TGTGCCAGCAGTGGGGAGGGTGGGGATGGCTACACCTTC
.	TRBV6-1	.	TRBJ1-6	CASSEERGSPLHF	TGTGCCAGCAGTGAAGAACGTGGGTCACCCCTCCACTTT
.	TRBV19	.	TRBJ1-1	CASSLDSHTGTEAFF	TGTGCCAGTAGTCTGGACAGTCACACAGGCACTGAAGCTTTCTTT
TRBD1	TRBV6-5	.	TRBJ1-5	CASSTTGGSNQPQHF	TGTGCCAGCAGTACGACAGGGGGCAGCAATCAGCCCCAGCATTTT
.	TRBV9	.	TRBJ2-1	CASSVVLGGEQFF	TGTGCCAGCAGCGTAGTCTTGGGGGGTGAGCAGTTCTTC
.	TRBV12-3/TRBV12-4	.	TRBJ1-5	CASRETAGPQHF	TGTGCCAGCAGGGAGACGGCGGGGCCCCAGCATTTT
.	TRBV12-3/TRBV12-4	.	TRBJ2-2	CASSFPGGELFF	TGTGCCAGCAGTTTCCCGGGCGGGGAGCTGTTTTTT
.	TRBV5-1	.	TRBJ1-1	CASSLESMNTEAFF	TGCGCCAGCAGCTTGGAGTCCATGAACACTGAAGCTTTCTTT
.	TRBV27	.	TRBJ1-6	CASSIPSLSPLHF	TGTGCCAGCAGCATCCCCTCACTCTCACCCCTCCACTTT
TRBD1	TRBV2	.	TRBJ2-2	CASKRQGQDGELFF	TGTGCCAGCAAAAGACAGGGGCAGGACGGGGAGCTGTTTTTT
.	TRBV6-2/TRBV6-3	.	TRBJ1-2	CASSYGEKGTYGYTF	TGTGCCAGCAGTTATGGGGAAAAGGGAACTTATGGCTACACCTTC
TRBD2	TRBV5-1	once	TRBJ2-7	CASSWLAGGPGEQYF	TGCGCCAGCAGCTGGTTAGCGGGAGGGCCGGGGGAGCAGTACTTC
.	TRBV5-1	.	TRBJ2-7	CASSETLDEQYF	TGCGCCAGCAGCGAAACTTTGGACGAGCAGTACTTC
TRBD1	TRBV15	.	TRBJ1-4	CATSSPLTGAKLFF	TGTGCCACCAGCTCTCCGCTGACAGGGGCAAAACTGTTTTTT
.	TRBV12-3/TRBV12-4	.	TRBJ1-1	CASRRGGNTEAFF	TGTGCCAGCAGGCGCGGGGGGAACACTGAAGCTTTCTTT
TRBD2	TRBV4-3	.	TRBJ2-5	CASSQAPGLAGAETQYF	TGCGCCAGCAGCCAAGCGCCGGGACTAGCGGGAGCAGAGACCCAGTACTTC
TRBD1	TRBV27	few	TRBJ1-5	CATGRGPRQPQHF	TGTGCCACCGGCAGGGGGCCACGGCAGCCCCAGCATTTT
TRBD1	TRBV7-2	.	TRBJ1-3	CASSPRRDRAGNTIYF	TGTGCCAGCAGCCCAAGACGGGACAGGGCTGGAAACACCATATATTTT
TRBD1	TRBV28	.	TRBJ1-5	CASSLDRGLSNQPQHF	TGTGCCAGCAGTCTCGACAGGGGGCTTAGCAATCAGCCCCAGCATTTT
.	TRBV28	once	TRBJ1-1	CASQSPRAAENTEAFF	TGTGCCAGCCAATCCCCCAGGGCAGCAGAGAACACTGAAGCTTTCTTT
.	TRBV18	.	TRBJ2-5	CASSGLAGETQYF	TGTGCCAGCTCAGGTCTAGCCGGTGAGACCCAGTACTTC
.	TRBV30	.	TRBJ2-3	CAWSYRNTDTQYF	TGTGCCTGGAGTTACAGAAACACAGATACGCAGTATTTT
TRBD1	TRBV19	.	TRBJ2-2	CASSGGTGVPGELFF	TGTGCCAGTAGTGGGGGGACAGGGGTCCCCGGGGAGCTGTTTTTT
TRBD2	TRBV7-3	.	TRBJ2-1	CASSSRLAGSGYSYNEQFF	TGTGCCAGCAGCTCCCGACTAGCGGGAAGTGGGTATTCCTACAATGAGCAGTTCTTC
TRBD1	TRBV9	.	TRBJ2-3	CASSTTGGTDTQYF	TGTGCCAGCAGCACCACAGGGGGCACAGATACGCAGTATTTT
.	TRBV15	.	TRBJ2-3	CATSRQGADTQYF	TGTGCCACCAGCAGGCAAGGTGCAGATACGCAGTATTTT
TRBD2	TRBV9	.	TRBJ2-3	CASSVDSGRNADTQYF	TGTGCCAGCAGCGTAGATAGCGGGAGGAACGCAGATACGCAGTATTTT
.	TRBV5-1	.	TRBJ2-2	CASSFESGSAGELFF	TGCGCCAGCAGCTTCGAATCAGGTTCCGCCGGGGAGCTGTTTTTT
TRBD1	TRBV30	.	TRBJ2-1	CAWRAKGTEEQFF	TGTGCCTGGAGGGCCAAAGGGACAGAGGAGCAGTTCTTC
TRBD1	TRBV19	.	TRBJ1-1	CASSIDPGTGAWNTEAFF	TGTGCCAGTAGTATAGATCCTGGGACAGGGGCTTGGAACACTGAAGCTTTCTTT